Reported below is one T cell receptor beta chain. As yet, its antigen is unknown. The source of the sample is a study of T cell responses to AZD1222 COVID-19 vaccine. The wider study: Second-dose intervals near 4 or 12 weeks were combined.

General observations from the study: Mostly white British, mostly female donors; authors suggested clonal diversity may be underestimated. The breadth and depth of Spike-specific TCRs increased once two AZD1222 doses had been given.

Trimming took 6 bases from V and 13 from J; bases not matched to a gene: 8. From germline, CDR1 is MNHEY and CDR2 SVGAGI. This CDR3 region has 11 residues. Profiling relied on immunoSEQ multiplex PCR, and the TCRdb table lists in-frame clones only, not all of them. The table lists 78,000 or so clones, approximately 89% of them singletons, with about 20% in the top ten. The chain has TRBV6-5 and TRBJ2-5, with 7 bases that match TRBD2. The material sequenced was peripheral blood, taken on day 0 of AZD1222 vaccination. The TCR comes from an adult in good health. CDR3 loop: CASSRRDYTYF. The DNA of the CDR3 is TGTGCCAGCAGCCGCCGGGACTACACGTACTTC.